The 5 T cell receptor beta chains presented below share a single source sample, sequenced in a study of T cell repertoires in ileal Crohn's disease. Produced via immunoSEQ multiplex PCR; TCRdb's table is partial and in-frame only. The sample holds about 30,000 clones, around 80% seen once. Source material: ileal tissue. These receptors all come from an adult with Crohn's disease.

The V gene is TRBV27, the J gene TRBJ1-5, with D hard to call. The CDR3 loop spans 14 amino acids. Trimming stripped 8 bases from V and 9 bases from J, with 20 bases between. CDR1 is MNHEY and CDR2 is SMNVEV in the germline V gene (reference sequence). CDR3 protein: CASSPWAAHRPQHF. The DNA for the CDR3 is TGTGCCAGCTCTCCTTGGGCAGCTCATCGGCCCCAGCATTTT.

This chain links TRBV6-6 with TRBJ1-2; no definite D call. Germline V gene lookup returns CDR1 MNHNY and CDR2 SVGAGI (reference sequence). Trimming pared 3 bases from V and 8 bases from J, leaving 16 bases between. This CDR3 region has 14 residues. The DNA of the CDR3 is TGTGCCAGCAGTTATACCCCGAGGGCAGAAGGCTACACCTTC. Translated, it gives CASSYTPRAEGYTF.

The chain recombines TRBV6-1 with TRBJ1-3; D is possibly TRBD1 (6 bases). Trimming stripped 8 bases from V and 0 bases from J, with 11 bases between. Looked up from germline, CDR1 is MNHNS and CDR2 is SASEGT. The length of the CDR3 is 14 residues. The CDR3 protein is CASYRQASGNTIYF. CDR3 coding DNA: TGTGCCAGCTATAGACAGGCCTCTGGAAACACCATATATTTT.

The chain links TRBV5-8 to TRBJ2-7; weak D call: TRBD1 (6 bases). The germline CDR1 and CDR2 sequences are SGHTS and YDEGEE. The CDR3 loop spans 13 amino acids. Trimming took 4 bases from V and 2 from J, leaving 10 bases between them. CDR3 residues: CASSGTLTYEQYF. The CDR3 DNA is TGTGCCAGCAGCGGGACATTGACCTACGAGCAGTACTTC.

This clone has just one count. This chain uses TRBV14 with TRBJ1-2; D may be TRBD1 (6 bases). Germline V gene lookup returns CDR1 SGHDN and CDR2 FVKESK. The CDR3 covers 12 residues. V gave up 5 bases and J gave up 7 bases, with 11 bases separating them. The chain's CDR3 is CASSITGPGYTF. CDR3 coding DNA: TGTGCCAGCAGCATAACAGGGCCTGGCTACACCTTC.